The clone carrying this T cell receptor beta chain was detected only a few times. This sample is drawn from a study of shared T cell receptors in the human thymus. CDR1 and CDR2 (germline): SGHRS, YFSETQ. The ends lost 1 base at V and 6 bases at J; junction bases unmatched: 9. The CDR3 runs to 17 residues. Sequencing used immunoSEQ multiplex PCR; TCRdb keeps in-frame clones, though not all of them. The data show hundreds of thousands of clones, with approximately 88% seen just once and 0.0095% to 0.011% held by the top ten. This same sample was also taken into another study, of human thymus T cells. This second report adds: Serving as donors were healthy Finnish infants, each of whom was having open corrective surgery for congenital heart defects. Thymus tissue for the work was resected from patients undergoing corrective heart surgery. Both thymic and peripheral blood repertoires showed apparently biased V and J usage. Related studies found that unrelated individuals share highly overlapping thymic repertoires.

The origin of this receptor is a boy in the first two years of life with a congenital heart defect. V and J are TRBV5-1 and TRBJ2-3, with 12 bases fitting TRBD2. Sequencing was done on a sample of thymocytes. In nucleotides, the CDR3 is TGCGCCAGCAGCTTGTCCCGACTAGCGGGAGCGAGCGATACGCAGTATTTT. It encodes CASSLSRLAGASDTQYF.